This T cell receptor (beta chain) appears in the sequencing data of a study of cytotoxic CD8 clonotypes in ibrutinib-treated CLL. Regarding the study as a whole: Having risen at ibrutinib response, clonality had fallen back toward baseline by progression. On treatment, the uncommon public clonotypes contracted or remained stable.

Depth targeted 1 in 200,000 to 1 in 1 million T cells, averaging roughly 9.3x coverage per clonotype. Generated by immunoSEQ multiplex PCR, the TCRdb table keeps only in-frame clones and is missing some. Here the sample spans tens of thousands of clones, 60% to 80% being singletons. The CDR3 contains 13 residues. V was pared by 4 bases and J by 7 bases, with 11 bases between. CDR1 and CDR2 from the germline V gene are SGHRS and YFSETQ. Concerning this clone: What it binds is not known.

The clonotype was recovered from a human donor with chronic lymphocytic leukemia. The specimen was PBMCs, collected after 12 months of ibrutinib treatment. The rearrangement uses TRBV5-1 and TRBJ1-4; D is unclear. The CDR3 region has the DNA TGCGCCAGCAGCCCGTTCTCGTCTGAAAAACTGTTTTTT. Translating gives CASSPFSSEKLFF.